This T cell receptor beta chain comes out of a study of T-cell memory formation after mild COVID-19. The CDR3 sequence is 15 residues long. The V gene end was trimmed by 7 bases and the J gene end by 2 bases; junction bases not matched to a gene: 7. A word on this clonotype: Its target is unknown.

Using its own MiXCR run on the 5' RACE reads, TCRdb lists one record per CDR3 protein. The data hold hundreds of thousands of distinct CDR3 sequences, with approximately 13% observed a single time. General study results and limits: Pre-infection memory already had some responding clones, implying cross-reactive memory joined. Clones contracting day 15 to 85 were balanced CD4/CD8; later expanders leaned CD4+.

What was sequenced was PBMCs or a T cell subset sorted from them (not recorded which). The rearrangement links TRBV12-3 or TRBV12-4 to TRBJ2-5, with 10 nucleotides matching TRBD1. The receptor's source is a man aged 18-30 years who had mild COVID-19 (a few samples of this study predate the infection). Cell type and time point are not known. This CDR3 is CASTLTGGAQETQYF. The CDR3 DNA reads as TGTGCCAGCACTCTGACAGGGGGCGCGCAAGAGACCCAGTACTTC.